The source of this T cell receptor beta chain is a study of cytomegalovirus exposure and HLA in healthy donors. 60 Vbeta and 13 Jbeta primers were used in PCR. Sequenced by immunoSEQ multiplex PCR; TCRdb stores in-frame clones only, minus some. The profile shows about 160,000 clones, 87% of them singletons. The germline V gene has CDR1 MDHEN and CDR2 SYDVKM. Trimming stripped 7 bases from V and 2 bases from J, with 21 bases between. CDR3 length equals 16 residues. When sampled, the donors appeared nominally healthy, though they likely had unrecorded immune exposures. V is TRBV28 and J is TRBJ2-7; possibly TRBD2 for D (6 bases). This clonotype was obtained from a woman aged 25 to 39 in good health and CMV-seronegative. The sample was PBMCs. CDR3 nucleotide sequence: TGTGCCAGCACGGACCATGGGACTCGAGGAGCCTACGAGCAGTACTTC. Translation gives CASTDHGTRGAYEQYF.